These 13 T cell receptor beta chains were all obtained from the same sample, sequenced in a study of cytomegalovirus exposure and HLA in healthy donors. In the PCR, 60 Vbeta and 13 Jbeta primers were used. Only in-frame clones appear in the TCRdb table, and some are missing; sequencing was by immunoSEQ multiplex PCR. The table has approximately 100,000 clones, 70% to 80% seen once; the top ten hold about 5.2%. Sequences were obtained from PBMCs. These receptors were obtained from a female donor in good health and CMV-seropositive.

This sequence joins TRBV6-1 and TRBJ1-6; D gene uncertain. Deletions cut 3 bases from V and 5 bases from J, with 11 bases between. This CDR3 is built from 15 residues. Germline V gene sequence: CDR1 MNHNS, CDR2 SASEGT. CDR3 sequence: CASSDSGDHNSPLHF. CDR3 DNA: TGTGCCAGCAGTGACTCCGGGGATCATAATTCACCCCTCCACTTT.

This clone was picked up a small number of times. The J gene is TRBJ1-1, the V gene TRBV10-3, with TRBD1 identical over 8 bases. The length of the CDR3 is 15 residues. CDR1 is ENHRY, CDR2 SYGVKD, per germline. Trimming removed 2 bases from V and 0 bases from J; junction bases left unmatched: 2. The CDR3 region has the DNA TGTGCCATCAGTGAGGGACAGGGCATGAACACTGAAGCTTTCTTT. Translated, it gives CAISEGQGMNTEAFF.

The chain is built from TRBV4-2 and TRBJ1-4, with D unresolved. The germline V gene has CDR1 LGHNA and CDR2 YNFKEQ. This CDR3 is built from 15 residues. V lost 1 base, J lost 7 bases, and 13 bases lay in between. CDR3 loop: CASSQVGGAAEKLFF. DNA for the CDR3: TGTGCCAGCAGCCAAGTAGGCGGAGCAGCTGAAAAACTGTTTTTT.

The V and J genes are TRBV18 and TRBJ1-2; 10 bases are shared with TRBD1. Germline V gives CDR1 KGHSH, CDR2 LQKENI. This CDR3 spans 13 amino acids. V dropped 5 bases and J dropped 6; count of bases not matched to a gene: 3. CDR3 sequence (DNA): TGTGCCAGCTCAGAGGGACAGGGGAATGGCTACACCTTC. Residues: CASSEGQGNGYTF.

This sequence joins TRBV13 and TRBJ2-3; D not certain. The CDR3 runs 14 residues. V dropped 6 bases and J dropped 1 base, with 11 bases sitting between them. The germline V gene encodes CDR1 PRHDT and CDR2 FYEKMQ (reference sequence). This CDR3 is CASRETRGTDTQYF. CDR3 coding DNA: TGTGCCAGCAGGGAAACCCGGGGCACAGATACGCAGTATTTT.

The chain carries TRBV6-1 and TRBJ1-2; D perhaps matches TRBD1 (6 bases). V was shortened by 6 bases and J by 2 bases, with 16 bases between the two germline ends. The CDR3 is 15 amino acids. Germline-derived CDR1 and CDR2 are MNHNS and SASEGT. CDR3 nucleotides: TGTGCCAGCAGGGGGGGCGGGGGTCTGAACTATGGCTACACCTTC. Translation: CASRGGGGLNYGYTF.

Points on this clone: The junction does not match germline at one end; this may be a read error. The gene calls are TRBV5-8 and TRBJ2-3; 8 bases line up with TRBD1. The CDR3 spans 17 residues. Per the germline V gene, CDR1 is SGHTS and CDR2 is YDEGEE. Here the CDR3 DNA reads TGTGCCAGCAGTTTGGGGACAGGACCCGGAGCGACAGATACGCAGTATTTT. Protein: CASSLGTGPGATDTQYF.

The V and J genes are TRBV6-1 and TRBJ1-2, with 8 bases lining up with TRBD1. In germline, CDR1 is MNHNS, CDR2 SASEGT. The junction had 10 bases not matched to a gene; V was cut back by 6 bases and J by 4 bases. The length of the CDR3 is 15 residues. The CDR3 spells CASRLPDRDPYGYTF. The CDR3 bases are TGTGCCAGCAGGCTACCGGACAGGGACCCCTATGGCTACACCTTC.

This clone was found a few times. The rearrangement links TRBV9 to TRBJ1-2, with 7 bases lining up with TRBD1. Germline loops: CDR1 SGDLS, CDR2 YYNGEE. The CDR3 is 15 amino acids. With V trimmed by 4 bases and J by 2 bases, 8 bases remained unmatched. The CDR3 DNA reads as TGTGCCAGCAGCACCCTACAGGGGCGGAACTATGGCTACACCTTC. This encodes CASSTLQGRNYGYTF.

For the CDR3, the DNA is TGTGCCAGCAGTTTAGACGGGACAGCTACCTACGAGCAGTACTTC. Translated: CASSLDGTATYEQYF. The V gene is TRBV28, the J gene TRBJ2-7, with 7 bases matching TRBD1. Germline V gene data show CDR1 as MDHEN and CDR2 as SYDVKM. J lost 2 bases, V lost 2 bases, and 6 bases had no gene match. There are 15 residues in the CDR3.

V is TRBV7-8 and J is TRBJ2-5; 7 bases map to TRBD2. The CDR3 is 14 residues long. J was trimmed by 4 bases and V by 5 bases; bases with no gene match: 7. Looked up from germline, CDR1 is SGHVS and CDR2 is FQNEAQ. The DNA for the CDR3 is TGTGCCAGCAGCCCGGGGACTAATCCAGAGACCCAGTACTTC. Its protein is CASSPGTNPETQYF.

This clone was found a few times. The chain employs TRBV7-2 and TRBJ1-2; 7 bases align to TRBD1. CDR3 length: 14 amino acids. With V trimmed by 5 bases and J by 7 bases, 10 bases remained unmatched. Germline loops: CDR1 SGHTA, CDR2 FQGNSA. The CDR3 nucleotides read TGTGCCAGCAGCCCTGCCGACAGGGCAGGTGGCTACACCTTC. Translation gives CASSPADRAGGYTF.

This chain uses TRBV7-8 with TRBJ1-2; a weak D match, TRBD1 (6 bases). The CDR3 has 16 amino acids. Germline V lookup: CDR1 SGHVS, CDR2 FQNEAQ. V was pared by 2 bases and J by 3 bases, with 16 bases between. The CDR3 DNA reads as TGTGCCAGCAGCTTAAAGAGGACAGCCGGATACTATGGCTACACCTTC. Amino acids: CASSLKRTAGYYGYTF.